These 29 T cell receptor beta chains were all obtained from the same sample, sequenced in a study of blood T cell repertoires in COVID-19. Assay: immunoSEQ multiplex PCR; the TCRdb copy retains only in-frame clones and omits some. Among a few hundred thousand clones listed, 75% to 90% were seen once. The sample comprised PBMCs or T cells enriched from blood (not recorded which). These receptor sequences come from a woman aged 50 to 60 who had recovered from COVID-19.

The chain carries TRBV18 and TRBJ1-2; weak D call: TRBD1 (6 bases). V dropped 6 bases and J dropped 2 bases, with 25 bases sitting between them. Germline V gene lookup returns CDR1 KGHSH and CDR2 LQKENI. The CDR3 totals 18 residues. The CDR3 sequence: CASSLDESTRGANYGYTF. DNA for the CDR3: TGTGCCAGCTCCCTTGACGAGAGCACCAGGGGTGCAAACTATGGCTACACCTTC.

The V call is TRBV13, the J call TRBJ2-1, with 8 bases matching TRBD2. The germline CDR1 and CDR2 sequences are PRHDT and FYEKMQ (reference sequence). The J segment lost 9 bases and the V segment lost 0 bases, leaving 10 bases of the junction unmatched. The CDR3 sequence is 16 residues long. The CDR3 nucleotides read TGTGCCAGCAGCTTAGGCCTCGGACGGGAGGGTAGTGAGCAGTTCTTC. Translation gives CASSLGLGREGSEQFF.

The chain combines TRBV5-6 with TRBJ2-4, with 7 bases lining up with TRBD2. There are 17 residues in the CDR3. The J segment lost 0 bases and the V segment lost 2 bases, leaving 8 bases of the junction unmatched. Germline V gene data show CDR1 as SGHDT and CDR2 as YYEEEE. CDR3 nucleotide sequence: TGTGCCAGCAGCTTATCAGGGAGGGCCCTAGCCAAAAACATTCAGTACTTC. Translation: CASSLSGRALAKNIQYF.

The chain is built from TRBV7-9 and TRBJ2-7; tentatively, D is TRBD1 (5 bases). V was clipped by 3 bases and J by 13 bases, with 16 bases between them. The CDR3 contains 12 residues. Germline CDR1 SEHNR, CDR2 FQNEAQ (reference sequence). CDR3 residues: CASSFEVGDRYF. The DNA of the CDR3 is TGTGCCAGCAGCTTCGAGGTAGGGGATCGCTACTTC.

This rearrangement joins TRBV27 to TRBJ2-7; maybe TRBD1 (6 bases). In germline, CDR1 is MNHEY, CDR2 SMNVEV (reference sequence). The CDR3 totals 15 residues. V was shortened by 5 bases and J by 3 bases, with 17 bases between the two germline ends. CDR3 residues: CASSANRDIHYEQYF. DNA of the CDR3: TGTGCCAGCAGTGCGAACCGGGACATCCACTACGAGCAGTACTTC.

The chain combines TRBV19 with TRBJ2-2, with a tentative D call TRBD2 (5 bases). This CDR3 spans 14 amino acids. Trimming shortened V by 3 bases and J by 5 bases, and 10 bases separated the two germline ends. Germline V gene sequence: CDR1 LNHDA, CDR2 SQIVND (reference sequence). In nucleotides, the CDR3 is TGTGCCAGTAGTATCTCGGGGAGTACCGGGGAGCTGTTTTTT. This translates into CASSISGSTGELFF.

The chain combines TRBV4-1 with TRBJ2-1, with TRBD2 matching over 7 bases. The germline gives CDR1 MGHRA, CDR2 YSYEKL. This CDR3 has 16 amino acids. J gave up 9 bases and V 2 bases, and 13 bases lay outside the gene matches. CDR3 sequence (DNA): TGCGCCAGCAGCCAACCTTTACGGACTAGAACCGTTGAGCAGTTCTTC. The encoded protein is CASSQPLRTRTVEQFF.

V gene TRBV27 combines with J gene TRBJ2-7; 7 bases map to TRBD1. The CDR3 contains 14 residues. Germline assignment: CDR1 MNHEY and CDR2 SMNVEV (reference sequence). V was clipped by 5 bases and J by 1 base; unmatched bases: 5. This chain's CDR3 is CASSPRDSSYEQYF. The CDR3 DNA sequence: TGTGCCAGCAGTCCCCGGGACAGTTCCTACGAGCAGTACTTC.

The rearrangement uses TRBV6-7 and TRBJ2-3; D is ambiguous. TRBV6-7 is known as an ORF, though its function is uncertain. The CDR3 length is 18 residues. The V end lost 0 bases, the J end lost 0 bases, and 16 bases lay between the germline ends. In nucleotides, the CDR3 is TGTGCCAGCAGTTACTCGCTGCCTGAGCGAACAAGCACAGATACGCAGTATTTT. It codes for CASSYSLPERTSTDTQYF.

CDR3: CASSDRAKLFF. The CDR3, as DNA: TGTGCCAGCAGTGACAGGGCCAAACTGTTTTTT. This chain links TRBV25-1 with TRBJ1-4, with D possibly matching TRBD1 (5 bases). The CDR3 covers 11 residues. Germline values: CDR1 MGHDK, CDR2 SYGVNS. V shed 3 bases and J shed 11 bases, with 7 bases lying between them.

The chain is built from TRBV7-8 and TRBJ1-1, with D perhaps TRBD1 (6 bases). Germline V gives CDR1 SGHVS, CDR2 FQNEAQ. The CDR3 has 16 amino acids. V dropped 1 base and J dropped 4 bases, with 16 bases sitting between them. CDR3 sequence reads: CASSLGLGGGGTEAFF. The CDR3 DNA reads as TGTGCCAGCAGCTTAGGGCTTGGGGGGGGCGGCACTGAAGCTTTCTTT. Together with reference TRBV7-8 and TRBJ1-1, the CDR3 gives the full variable domain: GAGVSQSPRYKVAKRGQDVALRCDPISGHVSLFWYQQALGQGPEFLTYFQNEAQLDKSGLPSDRFFAERPEGSVSTLKIQRTQQEDSAVYLCASSLGLGGGGTEAFFGQGTRLTVV.

V usage is TRBV19 and J usage is TRBJ2-7, with TRBD1 identical over 9 bases. CDR3 length: 15 amino acids. After removal of 3 bases from V and 1 base from J, the junction contained 4 bases not matched to a gene. The germline gives CDR1 LNHDA, CDR2 SQIVND (reference sequence). The CDR3 reads CASSISGTGSYEQYF. The CDR3 DNA reads TGTGCCAGTAGTATTTCTGGGACAGGGTCCTACGAGCAGTACTTC. The full variable domain, in which reference TRBV19 and TRBJ2-7 provide the parts outside the CDR3, is DGGITQSPKYLFRKEGQNVTLSCEQNLNHDAMYWYRQDPGQGLRLIYYSQIVNDFQKGDIAEGYSVSREKKESFPLTVTSAQKNPTAFYLCASSISGTGSYEQYFGPGTRLTVT.

Only one count was recorded for this clone. The chain joins TRBV20-1 to TRBJ2-7; D unclear. Germline CDR1 and CDR2: DFQATT and SNEGSKA (reference sequence). Deletions cut 3 bases from V and 3 bases from J, with 9 bases between. The CDR3 contains 12 residues. The CDR3, as DNA: TGCAGTGCTAGTCAGAATATCTACGAGCAGTACTTC. This codes for CSASQNIYEQYF.

This chain links TRBV27 with TRBJ2-1; 11 nucleotides align to TRBD2. V dropped 7 bases and J dropped 8; count of bases not matched to a gene: 13. In germline, CDR1 is MNHEY, CDR2 SMNVEV (reference sequence). The CDR3 has 16 residues. The CDR3 bases are TGTGCCAGCATGAGTAGCGGGAGGGTTTTTGGGGATGAGCAGTTCTTC. Protein product: CASMSSGRVFGDEQFF.

The chain joins TRBV6-5 to TRBJ2-1, with 10 bases lining up with TRBD2. The J segment lost 7 bases and the V segment lost 7 bases, leaving 7 bases of the junction unmatched. Germline V CDR1 and CDR2: MNHEY, SVGAGI. The CDR3 loop spans 14 amino acids. The CDR3 bases are TGTGCCAGCACCTCAGCGGGAGGGGAAAATGAGCAGTTCTTC. This sequence encodes CASTSAGGENEQFF.

The chain recombines TRBV4-2 with TRBJ2-1; 11 nucleotides align to TRBD2. Germline lookup yields CDR1 LGHNA and CDR2 YNFKEQ. This CDR3 contains 17 residues. V gave up 3 bases and J gave up 5 bases; unmatched junction bases: 9. For the CDR3, the DNA is TGTGCCAGCAGCCATCAAACCGGGACTAGCGGCAACAATGAGCAGTTCTTC. Amino acid sequence: CASSHQTGTSGNNEQFF.

The chain has TRBV7-3 and TRBJ1-2, with TRBD1 identical over 7 bases. This CDR3 comprises 14 residues. Trimming took 5 bases from V and 8 from J; bases not matched to a gene: 11. The germline CDR1 and CDR2 sequences are SGHTA and FQGTGA. The CDR3 DNA reads as TGTGCCAGCAGCCTAGCCGACAGGGCAGGAGGCTACACCTTC. As protein: CASSLADRAGGYTF.

The table lists this clone with a count of one. This sequence joins TRBV10-3 and TRBJ2-7, with 8 positions matching TRBD1. CDR1 and CDR2 from the germline V gene are ENHRY and SYGVKD. This CDR3 is 14 amino acids long. J lost 3 bases, V lost 6 bases, and 7 bases had no gene match. The CDR3 region is CAIRMSGQGYEQYF. CDR3 bases: TGTGCCATCAGGATGTCAGGACAGGGCTACGAGCAGTACTTC.

The V call is TRBV6-2 or TRBV6-3, the J call TRBJ2-2, with 11 bases lining up with TRBD2. The CDR3 totals 16 residues. Germline V gives CDR1 MNHEY, CDR2 SVGEGT. Trimming took 6 bases from V and 2 from J; bases not matched to a gene: 5. CDR3 sequence reads: CASSHRLAGNTGELFF. The DNA of the CDR3 is TGTGCCAGCAGCCACCGACTAGCGGGAAACACCGGGGAGCTGTTTTTT.

This clone was picked up one time. The chain recombines TRBV27 with TRBJ1-3; D gene uncertain. V was shortened by 4 bases and J by 0 bases, with 10 bases between the two germline ends. Germline CDR1 reads MNHEY; CDR2 reads SMNVEV (reference sequence). The CDR3 totals 15 residues. The CDR3 DNA follows: TGTGCCAGCAGTTCAGGATTTCCCTCTGGAAACACCATATATTTT. Its protein is CASSSGFPSGNTIYF.

The genes are TRBV20-1 and TRBJ2-7; a possible D gene is TRBD2 (5 bases). Trimming took 3 bases from V and 6 from J, leaving 6 bases between them. The V gene's germline CDR1 is DFQATT and CDR2 SNEGSKA (reference sequence). The CDR3 runs 10 residues. The CDR3 protein is CSASSVEQYF. CDR3 bases: TGCAGTGCTAGTAGCGTCGAGCAGTACTTC.

The chain recombines TRBV9 with TRBJ2-1, with 7 nucleotides matching TRBD2. CDR1 is SGDLS and CDR2 is YYNGEE in the germline V gene. CDR3 length: 14 residues. V lost 1 base, J lost 7 bases, and 5 bases stayed unmatched. CDR3 region: CASSVWGGKNEQFF. CDR3 bases: TGTGCCAGCAGCGTATGGGGAGGGAAGAATGAGCAGTTCTTC.

This clone was detected only a few times. The chain couples TRBV18 to TRBJ2-1, with 9 bases lining up with TRBD1. V lost 3 bases and J lost 7; bases outside the gene matches: 10. Looked up from germline, CDR1 is KGHSH and CDR2 is LQKENI. The CDR3 extends over 16 amino acids. The CDR3 DNA sequence: TGTGCCAGCTCACCGGATTTCGGACAGGGGAGGAATGAGCAGTTCTTC. It is translated as CASSPDFGQGRNEQFF.

About this clone itself: In the same sample, other DNA sequences code for this CDR3. The gene calls are TRBV12-3 or TRBV12-4 and TRBJ2-1; unclear D gene. V was shortened by 5 bases and J by 7 bases, with 6 bases between the two germline ends. The CDR3 is 11 residues long. The CDR3 DNA sequence: TGTGCCAGCAGTCCCCTAAATGAGCAGTTCTTC. It is translated as CASSPLNEQFF.

The chain couples TRBV7-9 to TRBJ2-1, with TRBD2 matching 7 bases. V trimming: 6 bases; J trimming: 5 bases; junction bases outside the gene matches: 13. There are 16 residues in the CDR3. Looked up from germline, CDR1 is SEHNR and CDR2 is FQNEAQ (reference sequence). The CDR3 protein is CASRPLLAEWNNEQFF. For the CDR3, the DNA is TGTGCCAGCAGGCCCCTTCTAGCGGAGTGGAACAATGAGCAGTTCTTC. Based on the CDR3 plus reference TRBV7-9 and TRBJ2-1, the full variable domain is DTGVSQNPRHKITKRGQNVTFRCDPISEHNRLYWYRQTLGQGPEFLTYFQNEAQLEKSRLLSDRFSAERPKGSFSTLEIQRTEQGDSAMYLCASRPLLAEWNNEQFFGPGTRLTVL.

Only a few counts were recorded for this clone. This rearrangement joins TRBV6-5 to TRBJ2-7, with TRBD1 as a possible D gene (6 bases). CDR1 and CDR2 from the germline V gene are MNHEY and SVGAGI. The CDR3 sequence is 13 residues long. Trimming stripped 4 bases from V and 4 bases from J, with 11 bases between. The CDR3 sequence: CASSWLRGYEQYF. CDR3 DNA sequence: TGTGCCAGCAGTTGGTTAAGGGGGTACGAGCAGTACTTC.

The chain is built from TRBV6-5 and TRBJ1-2; TRBD1 matches at 8 bases. This CDR3 comprises 12 residues. The germline V gene has CDR1 MNHEY and CDR2 SVGAGI. The J segment lost 4 bases and the V segment lost 6 bases, leaving 1 base of the junction unmatched. CDR3 loop: CASRQGGYGYTF. The CDR3 DNA is TGTGCCAGCAGACAGGGGGGCTATGGCTACACCTTC.

The genes are TRBV29-1 and TRBJ1-2, with D possibly TRBD1 on 6 matching bases. Germline CDR1 is SQVTM and CDR2 is ANQGSEA. The length of the CDR3 is 15 residues. The ends were cut back, 7 bases at V and 0 bases at J, with 18 bases in the middle. CDR3 nucleotides: TGCAGCGCCCAATTTAGGGGGACCTCTAACTATGGCTACACCTTC. Its protein product is CSAQFRGTSNYGYTF.

The table lists this clone with a count of one. This chain uses TRBV4-1 with TRBJ2-7; weak D call: TRBD2 (6 bases). The CDR3 contains 15 residues. V dropped 0 bases and J dropped 3 bases, with 12 bases sitting between them. Germline V gene sequence: CDR1 MGHRA, CDR2 YSYEKL. This CDR3 is CASSQEGLSFYEQYF. CDR3 sequence (DNA): TGCGCCAGCAGCCAAGAGGGACTCTCCTTCTACGAGCAGTACTTC.